The 23 T cell receptor beta chains reported below all come from one sample, sequenced in a study of blood T cells in healthy people across ages. PCR was performed a second time for 7 to 11 cycles using a sample-barcoded 5' primer and a J-beta primer mix. Each CDR3 protein gets one entry after TCRdb re-called the 5' RACE reads with MiXCR. The sample includes about 670,000 distinct CDR3 sequences, 40% to 65% of them seen just once. Sequencing was carried out using blood. These receptors all come from a woman of 80 years or more in good health.

As for this clonotype: This clone may be a read error of a much larger clone one base away. The rearrangement uses TRBV6-2 or TRBV6-3 and TRBJ2-1; D tentatively reads TRBD1 or TRBD2 (5 bases each). V lost 7 bases to trimming and J lost 3 bases, with 16 bases between them. The CDR3 runs 15 residues. Per the germline V gene, CDR1 is MNHEY and CDR2 is SVGEGT. CDR3: CASTGEGQGYNEQFF. DNA for the CDR3: TGTGCCAGCACAGGAGAGGGGCAGGGCTACAATGAGCAGTTCTTC.

The CDR3 sequence is CASSALGRHTDTQYF. CDR3 DNA sequence: TGTGCCAGCAGCGCCCTCGGCAGACACACAGATACGCAGTATTTT. The rearrangement uses TRBV7-3 and TRBJ2-3; no clear D gene. Germline V lookup: CDR1 SGHTA, CDR2 FQGTGA. The CDR3 runs to 15 residues. The V and J ends lost 5 bases and 2 bases respectively, with 14 bases between them.

This clonotype has a count of ten or more. V is TRBV11-2 and J is TRBJ1-2; D unresolved. The CDR3 loop spans 12 amino acids. The V and J ends lost 4 bases and 8 bases respectively, with 11 bases between them. Per germline, CDR1 SGHAT and CDR2 FQNNGV. CDR3 nucleotides: TGTGCCAGCAGCTCCGGAGCCGGAGGCTACACCTTC. Its protein is CASSSGAGGYTF.

The V and J genes are TRBV5-1 and TRBJ1-1, with TRBD1 as a possible D gene (5 bases). CDR3 length: 13 residues. Germline V gene sequence: CDR1 SGHRS, CDR2 YFSETQ. V was clipped by 0 bases and J by 6 bases, with 9 bases between them. Written as DNA, the CDR3 is TGCGCCAGCAGCTTGGCGGGACGGTCTGAAGCTTTCTTT. Amino acids: CASSLAGRSEAFF.

This clonotype has only one observation. The chain joins TRBV6-5 to TRBJ2-1; TRBD1 matches 9 bases. The J call may be in error: the DNA end matches TRBJ2-7 better. CDR3 length equals 13 residues. The germline V gene has CDR1 MNHEY and CDR2 SVGAGI. The CDR3 DNA is TGTGCCACGACGGGACAGGGAGGCGACGAGCAGTACTTC. This sequence encodes CATTGQGGDEQYF.

This clonotype was recorded a few times. The genes are TRBV4-3 and TRBJ1-1; 7 nucleotides match TRBD1. V lost 2 bases to trimming and J lost 4 bases; unmatched junction nucleotides: 4. Germline loops: CDR1 LGHNA, CDR2 YSLEER. The length of the CDR3 is 14 residues. This CDR3 reads CASSQPEGATEAFF. The CDR3, as DNA: TGCGCCAGCAGCCAACCGGAGGGGGCCACTGAAGCTTTCTTT.

A remark on this clonotype: Possible read error: a much larger clone is one base away. The chain employs TRBV2 and TRBJ2-4, with 11 bases lining up with TRBD2. Per germline, CDR1 SNHLY and CDR2 FYNNEI. This CDR3 is 14 amino acids long. The junction had 11 bases not matched to a gene; V was cut back by 6 bases and J by 13 bases. Written as DNA, the CDR3 is TGTGCCAGCAGAAGACTAGCGGGGTACAATGAGCAGTACTTC. Translating it yields CASRRLAGYNEQYF. Variable domain in full (rest from reference TRBV2 and TRBJ2-4): EPEVTQTPSHQVTQMGQEVILRCVPISNHLYFYWYRQILGQKVEFLVSFYNNEISEKSEIFDDQFSVERPDGSNFTLKIRSTKLEDSAMYFCASRRLAGYNEQYFGAGTRLSVL.

The chain carries TRBV11-2 and TRBJ2-1; 11 bases are shared with TRBD2. With the DNA end fitting TRBJ2-7 better, the J assignment may be wrong. CDR1 is SGHAT, CDR2 FQNNGV, per germline. This CDR3 region has 18 residues. The CDR3 spells CASSLAYPTSGDRNEQYF. In nucleotides, the CDR3 is TGTGCCAGCAGCTTAGCGTATCCGACTAGCGGGGATAGGAATGAGCAGTACTTC.

This clonotype was counted between two and nine times. This chain uses TRBV15 with TRBJ1-1; D gene unclear. The length of the CDR3 is 12 residues. Trimming took 0 bases from V and 10 from J, leaving 9 bases between them. From germline, CDR1 is LNHNV and CDR2 YYDKDF (reference sequence). DNA of the CDR3: TGTGCCACCAGCAGAGAGGGATGGCGAGCTTTCTTT. Translation gives CATSREGWRAFF.

This clonotype was seen more than once but under ten times. The chain has TRBV6-4 and TRBJ2-1; TRBD2 agrees at 7 bases. After removal of 0 bases from V and 9 bases from J, the junction contained 5 bases not matched to a gene. This CDR3 region has 14 residues. CDR1 is MRHNA, CDR2 SNTAGT, per germline. CDR3 nucleotides: TGTGCCAGCAGTGACTCGATCGGGGAGGGTGAGCAGTTCTTC. It specifies CASSDSIGEGEQFF.

The rearrangement links TRBV20-1 to TRBJ2-5; D perhaps matches TRBD1 (6 bases). Germline-derived CDR1 and CDR2 are DFQATT and SNEGSKA (reference sequence). The CDR3 consists of 13 residues. V gave up 5 bases and J gave up 4 bases, with 14 bases separating them. For the CDR3, the DNA is TGCAGTGCTCTCCCAGGGGCCATAGAGACCCAGTACTTC. Translation gives CSALPGAIETQYF.

A note on this clonotype: Since a much larger clone is just one base distant, this may be a read error. This chain links TRBV15 with TRBJ2-7; D unresolved. With 0 bases removed from V and 6 bases from J, the gap between germline ends came to 9 bases. CDR1 and CDR2 from the germline V gene are LNHNV and YYDKDF (reference sequence). This CDR3 region has 13 residues. CDR3 DNA: TGTGCCACCAGCAGAGATAAGACCTTCGAGCAGTACTTC. Encoded protein: CATSRDKTFEQYF.

The chain carries TRBV5-1 and TRBJ2-1; no reliable D call. There are 15 residues in the CDR3. Germline assignment: CDR1 SGHRS and CDR2 YFSETQ. V was shortened by 0 bases and J by 5 bases, with 12 bases between the two germline ends. CDR3 in DNA: TGCGCCAGCAGCTTGGGGCAGGATACGAACAATGAGCAGTTCTTC. Residues: CASSLGQDTNNEQFF.

The sample holds many counts of this clonotype. V gene TRBV11-2 combines with J gene TRBJ2-3; 15 bases agree with TRBD2. Unmatched junction bases numbered 9, after V lost 10 bases and J lost 7 bases. This CDR3 spans 15 amino acids. Germline CDR1 reads SGHAT; CDR2 reads FQNNGV. CDR3 sequence reads: CAIPGLAGGRYTQYF. CDR3 in DNA: TGTGCCATCCCGGGACTAGCGGGGGGCAGATATACGCAGTATTTT.

This chain uses TRBV5-1 with TRBJ1-1; tentatively, D is TRBD1 (5 bases). The CDR3 spans 16 residues. Germline CDR1 and CDR2: SGHRS and YFSETQ. V was shortened by 0 bases and J by 5 bases, with 17 bases between the two germline ends. The CDR3 coding sequence is TGCGCCAGCAGCTTGGCCCCGGGGGGGTTGTATACTGAAGCTTTCTTT. It is translated as CASSLAPGGLYTEAFF.

The genes are TRBV3-1 and TRBJ2-1, with TRBD1 identical over 7 bases. The J call is in doubt because the DNA end fits TRBJ2-7 better. This CDR3 is built from 14 residues. CDR1 is LGHDT, CDR2 YNNKEL, per germline (reference sequence). CDR3 in amino acids: CASSTGVSYNEQYF. The DNA for the CDR3 is TGTGCCAGCAGTACAGGGGTTTCCTACAATGAGCAGTACTTC.

The J gene is TRBJ2-7, the V gene TRBV10-1; D gene ambiguous. CDR3 length: 12 amino acids. V was pared by 2 bases and J by 7 bases, with 9 bases between. Germline CDR1 WNHNN, CDR2 SYGVQD (reference sequence). As DNA, the CDR3 is TGCGCCAGCAGTGAGCCCTCGCGGGAGCAGTACTTC. Translating it yields CASSEPSREQYF.

The chain carries TRBV20-1 and TRBJ2-7; D gene unclear. This CDR3 has 13 residues. Germline V gene sequence: CDR1 DFQATT, CDR2 SNEGSKA (reference sequence). V lost 1 base and J lost 4, with 11 bases in between. CDR3 region: CSARAYNVYEQYF. The CDR3 coding sequence is TGCAGTGCTAGAGCCTACAATGTTTACGAGCAGTACTTC.

This clonotype was detected many times. The chain couples TRBV5-1 to TRBJ2-1; the D is unclear. The germline V gene encodes CDR1 SGHRS and CDR2 YFSETQ. The CDR3 length is 13 residues. V was shortened by 4 bases and J by 5 bases, with 10 bases between the two germline ends. This CDR3 is CASSGFGHNEQFF. The CDR3, as DNA: TGCGCCAGCAGCGGGTTCGGACACAATGAGCAGTTCTTC.

Ten or more counts support this clonotype. The chain carries TRBV7-2 and TRBJ2-3, with D possibly matching TRBD1 (6 bases). The CDR3 contains 13 residues. Trimming stripped 6 bases from V and 4 bases from J, with 11 bases between. Germline V lookup: CDR1 SGHTA, CDR2 FQGNSA. The CDR3 spells CASSEQGADTQYF. The DNA of the CDR3 is TGTGCCAGCAGTGAACAGGGCGCAGATACGCAGTATTTT.

This rearrangement joins TRBV10-3 to TRBJ2-5, with 7 bases that match TRBD2. From germline, CDR1 is ENHRY and CDR2 SYGVKD. Trimming took 0 bases from V and 7 from J; bases not matched to a gene: 5. The CDR3 consists of 14 residues. CDR3 DNA: TGTGCCATCAGTGAGTCAGCGGGATCGGGGACCCAGTACTTC. The encoded protein is CAISESAGSGTQYF.

In this sample, this clonotype turned up once. J is TRBJ1-5 and V is TRBV27; 8 bases match TRBD1. The ends lost 1 base at V and 2 bases at J; junction bases unmatched: 10. Germline V gives CDR1 MNHEY, CDR2 SMNVEV (reference sequence). The CDR3 is 18 residues long. The CDR3 region is CASSLLGAQGVGNQPQHF. CDR3 in DNA: TGTGCCAGCAGTTTATTGGGGGCACAGGGGGTGGGCAATCAGCCCCAGCATTTT.

This clonotype was seen just once. The chain carries TRBV3-1 and TRBJ2-5, with no clear D. Germline CDR1 and CDR2: LGHDT and YNNKEL (reference sequence). The ends were cut back, 3 bases at V and 5 bases at J, with 10 bases in the middle. CDR3 size: 13 residues. The CDR3 nucleotides are TGTGCCAGCAGCCAGTATAATGGGGAGACCCAGTACTTC. It codes for CASSQYNGETQYF.